A single sample is the source of the 21 T cell receptor beta chains below, sequenced in a study of early T cells in non-severe SARS-CoV-2 infection. Via MiXCR, TCRdb re-called the 5' RACE reads, giving one row per CDR3 protein. The sample holds 70,000 to 90,000 distinct CDR3 sequences; around 14% are singletons and the top ten take 4.5% to 7%. Material for sequencing was whole blood. The source of these receptors is an adult who was a healthcare worker with PCR-confirmed SARS-CoV-2 infection or an uninfected control (not recorded which).

This clonotype was seen ten or more times. The CDR3 reads CASSQRGYTGELFF. The CDR3 nucleotides read TGTGCCAGCAGCCAACGGGGCTACACCGGGGAGCTGTTTTTT. The chain carries TRBV3-1 and TRBJ2-2; D may match TRBD1 or TRBD2 (5 bases each). Germline CDR1 is LGHDT and CDR2 is YNNKEL (reference sequence). Trimming pared 2 bases from V and 3 bases from J, leaving 7 bases between. The length of the CDR3 is 14 residues.

V and J are TRBV20-1 and TRBJ1-6; 9 positions match TRBD1. The trim removed 8 bases at V and 7 bases at J, leaving 9 bases unmatched. There are 14 residues in the CDR3. Germline lookup yields CDR1 DFQATT and CDR2 SNEGSKA (reference sequence). The CDR3 DNA is TGCAGTCCTCACGAGGGACAGGGAAATTCACCCCTCCACTTT. Its translation is CSPHEGQGNSPLHF.

This clonotype occurred a few times. This chain connects TRBV4-1 to TRBJ2-3, with 15 bases identical to TRBD2. J gave up 5 bases and V 4 bases, and 4 bases lay outside the gene matches. The CDR3 sequence is 16 residues long. The germline gives CDR1 MGHRA, CDR2 YSYEKL. CDR3 DNA: TGCGCCAGCAGCCGAGGACTAGCGGGAGGGCAAGATACGCAGTATTTT. Translating it yields CASSRGLAGGQDTQYF.

The CDR3 spells CASSLEGTRGYTF. The CDR3 coding sequence is TGTGCCAGCAGTTTGGAAGGGACCAGGGGCTACACCTTC. The chain is built from TRBV12-3 or TRBV12-4 and TRBJ1-2, with D possibly being TRBD1 (5 bases). V lost 3 bases, J lost 8 bases, and 13 bases lay in between. The CDR3 length is 13 residues.

This clonotype came up a few times. The chain has TRBV4-1 and TRBJ2-5; possibly TRBD2 for D (5 bases). The CDR3 is 16 residues long. Germline CDR1 reads MGHRA; CDR2 reads YSYEKL. Trimming cost V 0 bases and J 3 bases, with 14 bases left between them. Here the CDR3 reads CASSQELVSLKETQYF. The CDR3 bases are TGCGCCAGCAGCCAAGAACTAGTTTCCCTCAAAGAGACCCAGTACTTC.

V usage is TRBV20-1 and J usage is TRBJ2-7; D tentatively reads TRBD1 or TRBD2 (5 bases each). Trimming shortened V by 5 bases and J by 0 bases, and 29 bases separated the two germline ends. Germline-derived CDR1 and CDR2 are DFQATT and SNEGSKA (reference sequence). The CDR3 is 19 amino acids. Here the CDR3 DNA reads TGCAGTGCTTCCGCCGCCGGGACCCCCCGGGGAGAAGTCTCCTACGAGCAGTACTTC. Protein: CSASAAGTPRGEVSYEQYF.

At least ten counts were recorded for this clonotype. The genes are TRBV28 and TRBJ2-7; 7 bases are shared with TRBD1. This CDR3 has 16 residues. Germline V gene lookup returns CDR1 MDHEN and CDR2 SYDVKM. V shed 5 bases, J shed 1 base, and the junction held 11 bases outside the gene matches. The CDR3 loop reads CASSPAFGTASYEQYF. CDR3 sequence (DNA): TGTGCCAGCAGTCCTGCTTTCGGGACAGCTTCCTACGAGCAGTACTTC.

A remark on this clonotype: Since a much larger clone is just one base distant, this may be a read error. The V and J genes are TRBV19 and TRBJ1-4; no clear D gene. The CDR3 has 12 residues. V was pared by 7 bases and J by 7 bases, with 10 bases between. Germline V gene lookup returns CDR1 LNHDA and CDR2 SQIVND (reference sequence). CDR3 sequence reads: CASTDGSEKLFF. In DNA form, the CDR3 reads TGTGCCAGTACCGACGGTAGTGAAAAACTGTTTTTT.

This clonotype was seen a handful of times. The J gene is TRBJ2-7, the V gene TRBV4-3; D may be TRBD1 (5 bases). Germline V gene lookup returns CDR1 LGHNA and CDR2 YSLEER. The V gene lost 1 base and the J gene lost 3 bases, with 10 bases spanning the gap. This CDR3 is built from 14 residues. CDR3 sequence reads: CASSQGQGSYEQYF. The CDR3 DNA follows: TGCGCCAGCAGCCAAGGTCAGGGCAGCTACGAGCAGTACTTC.

This clonotype has only a few counts. J is TRBJ1-3 and V is TRBV28, with D perhaps matching TRBD1 (6 bases). The V gene's germline CDR1 is MDHEN and CDR2 SYDVKM. Trimming left V 2 bases short and J 4 bases short, with 12 bases between. The CDR3 runs 15 residues. DNA of the CDR3: TGTGCCAGCAGTTTACCCAGGGGAGTCGGAAACACCATATATTTT. Translation gives CASSLPRGVGNTIYF.

The chain has TRBV30 and TRBJ1-2; D is ambiguous. The ends were cut back, 1 base at V and 2 bases at J, with 11 bases in the middle. The CDR3 is made up of 14 amino acids. Per the germline V gene, CDR1 is GTSNPN and CDR2 is SVGIG (reference sequence). DNA of the CDR3: TGTGCCTGGAGTGAAGACATTGCAAACTATGGCTACACCTTC. Amino acids: CAWSEDIANYGYTF.

Ten or more counts support this clonotype. This sequence joins TRBV6-4 and TRBJ2-1; the D is unclear. CDR3 length equals 14 residues. The germline V gene has CDR1 MRHNA and CDR2 SNTAGT. Trimming took off 0 bases at V and 7 bases at J, with 10 bases between the two ends. In nucleotides, the CDR3 is TGTGCCAGCAGTGACTCTGAAATCCCGAATGAGCAGTTCTTC. It encodes CASSDSEIPNEQFF.

This clonotype was seen only a few times. CDR3 nucleotides: TGTGCCAGCAGTGCCGGTCCTTCAACTAATGAAAAACTGTTTTTT. This translates into CASSAGPSTNEKLFF. V and J are TRBV6-1 and TRBJ1-4; D unclear. The CDR3 runs to 15 residues. From germline, CDR1 is MNHNS and CDR2 SASEGT. V was clipped by 4 bases and J by 0 bases, with 9 bases between them.

J is TRBJ1-2 and V is TRBV7-9, with D maybe TRBD1 (6 bases). V shed 2 bases and J shed 4 bases, with 11 bases lying between them. Germline V gene data show CDR1 as SEHNR and CDR2 as FQNEAQ (reference sequence). The CDR3 has 14 amino acids. The CDR3 reads CASSLTGAAYGYTF. Written as DNA, the CDR3 is TGTGCCAGCAGCTTAACGGGGGCTGCCTATGGCTACACCTTC.

The chain links TRBV28 to TRBJ2-3, with 8 bases identical to TRBD1. This CDR3 has 13 residues. With V trimmed by 6 bases and J by 6 bases, 5 bases remained unmatched. Germline V gives CDR1 MDHEN, CDR2 SYDVKM. The CDR3 spells CASRGTGGDTQYF. CDR3 nucleotide sequence: TGTGCCAGCAGGGGGACAGGAGGGGATACGCAGTATTTT.

This clonotype has only a few counts. The chain couples TRBV6-1 to TRBJ1-1; 8 bases are a match to TRBD1. Looked up from germline, CDR1 is MNHNS and CDR2 is SASEGT. With 4 bases clipped from V and 10 bases from J, the junction kept 14 bases outside the gene matches. The CDR3 extends over 15 amino acids. CDR3 amino acids: CASSATTGEFVGAFF. DNA of the CDR3: TGTGCCAGCAGTGCGACGACAGGGGAATTTGTGGGAGCTTTCTTT.

The CDR3 protein is CSARGERGTEAFF. The DNA of the CDR3 is TGCAGTGCTAGAGGGGAACGGGGCACTGAAGCTTTCTTT. The chain uses TRBV20-1 and TRBJ1-1; D is unclear. Trimming removed 1 base from V and 4 bases from J, with 10 bases in between. The CDR3 is 13 amino acids. Germline lookup yields CDR1 DFQATT and CDR2 SNEGSKA (reference sequence).

J is TRBJ1-4 and V is TRBV30; possibly TRBD1 for D (5 bases). The CDR3 spans 12 residues. Trimming left V 2 bases short and J 8 bases short, with 9 bases between. Germline V lookup: CDR1 GTSNPN, CDR2 SVGIG (reference sequence). Here the CDR3 reads CAWSHTGEKLFF. The DNA of the CDR3 is TGTGCCTGGAGTCATACAGGAGAAAAACTGTTTTTT.

This clonotype was counted many times. V usage is TRBV20-1 and J usage is TRBJ2-3, with TRBD1 matching 7 bases. This CDR3 has 15 amino acids. V was clipped by 0 bases and J by 2 bases; unmatched bases: 5. CDR1 DFQATT and CDR2 SNEGSKA come from the germline V gene (reference sequence). The chain's CDR3 is CSARDPGGATDTQYF. The DNA of the CDR3 is TGCAGTGCTAGAGATCCAGGGGGTGCCACAGATACGCAGTATTTT.

There are a few counts of this clonotype. The gene calls are TRBV7-9 and TRBJ1-4; 9 positions match TRBD1. Per the germline V gene, CDR1 is SEHNR and CDR2 is FQNEAQ (reference sequence). V shed 5 bases, J shed 2 bases, and the junction held 18 bases outside the gene matches. This CDR3 region has 20 residues. This chain's CDR3 is CASSPGPGTGKMATNEKLFF. The CDR3 DNA is TGTGCCAGCAGCCCCGGACCCGGGACAGGGAAGATGGCGACTAATGAAAAACTGTTTTTT.

This clonotype appeared a few times. The chain couples TRBV27 to TRBJ2-7; D not resolved. This CDR3 has 15 residues. Germline CDR1 MNHEY, CDR2 SMNVEV (reference sequence). V was trimmed by 5 bases and J by 3 bases, leaving 17 bases between them. The CDR3 bases are TGTGCCAGCAGTAGCCCCTCCGAGACTTTCTACGAGCAGTACTTC. Translated, it gives CASSSPSETFYEQYF.